The next 26 T cell receptor beta chains were all read from a single sample in a study of response to subunit inactivated influenza vaccine. TCRdb recomputed calls from the RT-PCR reads with MiXCR, one row per CDR3 protein. The table shows more than 600,000 distinct CDR3 sequences, with around a sixth occurring only once. The sequencing here drew on PBMCs from blood, taken around 5 days after vaccination. These receptors were collected from a man aged 50 to 59 who received an inactivated influenza vaccine.

Of note for this clonotype: One junction end disagrees with the germline gene, perhaps due to a read error. V gene TRBV28 combines with J gene TRBJ2-3; 11 nucleotides agree with TRBD2. The CDR3 has 14 residues. CDR1 and CDR2 (germline): MDHEN, SYDVKM. The CDR3 DNA is TGTGGCAGCAGTTTAGCGGGAGGGGTCAATACGCAGTATTTT. Its translation is CGSSLAGGVNTQYF.

The chain recombines TRBV20-1 with TRBJ2-3, with D unclear. The CDR3 has 19 amino acids. The V and J ends lost 1 base and 0 bases respectively, with 23 bases between them. Germline loops: CDR1 DFQATT, CDR2 SNEGSKA (reference sequence). The CDR3 nucleotides read TGCAGTGCTAGAGGCCTCCGGATCGGCGGCGGACCTAGCACAGATACGCAGTATTTT. It specifies CSARGLRIGGGPSTDTQYF.

The V gene is TRBV5-6, the J gene TRBJ2-7; 7 bases agree with TRBD1. The CDR3 has 14 amino acids. J gave up 6 bases and V 0 bases, and 6 bases lay outside the gene matches. Germline V gene sequence: CDR1 SGHDT, CDR2 YYEEEE. This CDR3 reads CASSLEGAWGEQYF. The CDR3 bases are TGTGCCAGCAGCTTGGAGGGGGCTTGGGGCGAGCAGTACTTC. The whole variable domain, remainder taken from reference TRBV5-6 and TRBJ2-7, is DAGVTQSPTHLIKTRGQQVTLRCSPKSGHDTVSWYQQALGQGPQFIFQYYEEEERQRGNFPDRFSGHQFPNYSSELNVNALLLGDSALYLCASSLEGAWGEQYFGPGTRLTVT.

This clonotype was seen more than once but under ten times. In DNA form, the CDR3 reads TGTGCCAGCAGCTTACTACAATGGCGAGCTTTCTTT. Protein: CASSLLQWRAFF. The chain combines TRBV7-9 with TRBJ1-1, with unresolved D. CDR1 and CDR2 from the germline V gene are SEHNR and FQNEAQ (reference sequence). Trimming took off 2 bases at V and 10 bases at J, with 11 bases between the two ends. CDR3 length equals 12 residues.

This clonotype was counted between two and nine times. The V and J genes are TRBV6-1 and TRBJ1-2; D not resolved. CDR1 is MNHNS and CDR2 is SASEGT in the germline V gene. There are 14 residues in the CDR3. With 7 bases removed from V and 5 bases from J, the gap between germline ends came to 17 bases. The CDR3, as DNA: TGTGCCAGCACTAGCGGGCCGAGCGGATATGGCTACACCTTC. It translates to CASTSGPSGYGYTF.

V and J are TRBV4-3 and TRBJ2-5, with D uncertain. The germline V and J ends were trimmed by 0 bases and 6 bases, with 14 bases remaining between them. Germline V gene data show CDR1 as LGHNA and CDR2 as YSLEER. The CDR3 loop spans 15 amino acids. CDR3 in amino acids: CASSQDKGSIKTQYF. In nucleotides, the CDR3 is TGCGCCAGCAGCCAAGATAAGGGCAGCATAAAGACCCAGTACTTC.

This clonotype was picked up a small number of times. The CDR3 loop is CSATAGTGSYEQYF. The CDR3 DNA follows: TGCAGTGCTACCGCCGGGACAGGAAGCTACGAGCAGTACTTC. This rearrangement joins TRBV20-1 to TRBJ2-7; 8 nucleotides agree with TRBD1. The germline V gene encodes CDR1 DFQATT and CDR2 SNEGSKA (reference sequence). CDR3 size: 14 residues. Trimming at V came to 4 bases and at J to 3 bases, leaving 8 bases not matched to a gene.

V is TRBV12-3 or TRBV12-4 and J is TRBJ1-4; D uncertain. The CDR3 runs to 13 residues. Trimming removed 3 bases at V and 8 bases at J, with 10 bases between. CDR3 sequence: CASSFELGEKLFF. For the CDR3, the DNA is TGTGCCAGCAGTTTTGAGTTGGGGGAAAAACTGTTTTTT.

The CDR3 bases are TGCGCCAGCAGCCAAGGGGAGGACATTAATTCACCCCTCCACTTT. As protein: CASSQGEDINSPLHF. The rearrangement links TRBV4-3 to TRBJ1-6, with D maybe TRBD1 (5 bases). Germline CDR1 LGHNA, CDR2 YSLEER. The CDR3 sequence is 15 residues long. Trimming left V 1 base short and J 6 bases short, with 10 bases between.

This clonotype was seen a few times. The rearrangement uses TRBV24-1 and TRBJ2-5; D unresolved. Germline V gene data show CDR1 as KGHDR and CDR2 as SFDVKD. V gave up 3 bases and J gave up 2 bases, with 9 bases separating them. This CDR3 comprises 14 residues. The CDR3 DNA reads TGTGCCACCAGTGATACCCAGGTACAAGAGACCCAGTACTTC. Residues: CATSDTQVQETQYF.

The chain joins TRBV20-1 to TRBJ2-5; unclear D gene. The germline V gene encodes CDR1 DFQATT and CDR2 SNEGSKA (reference sequence). V shed 7 bases and J shed 2 bases, with 14 bases lying between them. This CDR3 is built from 13 residues. CDR3 coding DNA: TGCAGTGTTGGTAAAGTCCCTCAAGAGACCCAGTACTTC. Translated, it gives CSVGKVPQETQYF.

This clonotype was observed a handful of times. The rearrangement joins TRBV28 to TRBJ2-2, with 8 bases identical to TRBD1. Trimming removed 1 base from V and 5 bases from J; junction bases left unmatched: 15. This CDR3 has 19 residues. In germline, CDR1 is MDHEN, CDR2 SYDVKM. The CDR3 here is CASSLSVGQGAIRTGELFF. For the CDR3, the DNA is TGTGCCAGCAGTTTATCGGTCGGTCAGGGGGCTATTAGGACCGGGGAGCTGTTTTTT.

The sample holds a few counts of this clonotype. The V gene is TRBV20-1, the J gene TRBJ2-7, with TRBD2 matching over 7 bases. The trim removed 3 bases at V and 4 bases at J, leaving 3 bases unmatched. This CDR3 is built from 12 residues. Germline lookup yields CDR1 DFQATT and CDR2 SNEGSKA (reference sequence). The CDR3 DNA is TGCAGTGCTAGGAGGCGGGAGTACGAGCAGTACTTC. This codes for CSARRREYEQYF.

The chain employs TRBV5-1 and TRBJ1-3; tentative D call: TRBD1 (6 bases). V shed 4 bases and J shed 0 bases, with 14 bases lying between them. Germline V gene lookup returns CDR1 SGHRS and CDR2 YFSETQ. The CDR3 loop spans 16 amino acids. DNA of the CDR3: TGCGCCAGCAGCGATTGGATACAGGGCTCTGGAAACACCATATATTTT. This gives the protein CASSDWIQGSGNTIYF.

This rearrangement joins TRBV7-8 to TRBJ2-3; 8 bases are a match to TRBD1. From germline, CDR1 is SGHVS and CDR2 FQNEAQ. Trimming at V came to 6 bases and at J to 3 bases, leaving 11 bases not matched to a gene. The CDR3 has 16 residues. CDR3 sequence (DNA): TGTGCCAGCAGAAGGACAGGGCGGTTATCGACAGATACGCAGTATTTT. Protein: CASRRTGRLSTDTQYF.

This chain uses TRBV7-9 with TRBJ2-7; no definite D call. The CDR3 contains 13 residues. Germline V gene lookup returns CDR1 SEHNR and CDR2 FQNEAQ (reference sequence). Trimming took 5 bases from V and 5 from J, leaving 13 bases between them. CDR3 sequence (DNA): TGTGCCAGCAGCCCCTTAGGGTTCCACGAGCAGTACTTC. It is translated as CASSPLGFHEQYF.

This clonotype appeared a few times. The chain carries TRBV7-2 and TRBJ2-1; 9 bases line up with TRBD2. The V gene end was trimmed by 6 bases and the J gene end by 6 bases; junction bases not matched to a gene: 6. CDR3 size: 14 residues. Per the germline V gene, CDR1 is SGHTA and CDR2 is FQGNSA. The CDR3: CASRSGGLGNEQFF. The CDR3 region has the DNA TGTGCCAGCAGAAGCGGGGGGCTTGGCAATGAGCAGTTCTTC. The full variable domain, rest sourced from reference TRBV7-2 and TRBJ2-1, is GAGVSQSPSNKVTEKGKDVELRCDPISGHTALYWYRQSLGQGLEFLIYFQGNSAPDKSGLPSDRFSAERTGGSVSTLTIQRTQQEDSAVYLCASRSGGLGNEQFFGPGTRLTVL.

This clonotype was counted at least ten times. The rearrangement uses TRBV12-3 or TRBV12-4 and TRBJ2-5; no firm D call. Trimming took 1 base from V and 4 from J, leaving 4 bases between them. The CDR3 totals 12 residues. CDR3 protein: CASSLGSETQYF. Here the CDR3 DNA reads TGTGCCAGCAGTTTAGGGTCAGAGACCCAGTACTTC.

The chain has TRBV6-1 and TRBJ2-7; 9 bases agree with TRBD1. Losses at the gene ends were 6 bases for V and 5 bases for J; bases not matched to a gene: 5. The germline gives CDR1 MNHNS, CDR2 SASEGT. The length of the CDR3 is 13 residues. In DNA, the CDR3 is TGTGCCAGCAGACGGGGACAGGGCCACGAGCAGTACTTC. Its translation is CASRRGQGHEQYF.

This clonotype was observed a few times. The rearrangement joins TRBV7-9 to TRBJ1-1, with 7 bases lining up with TRBD1. CDR1 and CDR2 from the germline V gene are SEHNR and FQNEAQ (reference sequence). V dropped 5 bases and J dropped 5; count of bases not matched to a gene: 8. This CDR3 has 14 amino acids. The CDR3 nucleotides read TGTGCCAGCAGCATAGACAGGGTGCCTACTGAAGCTTTCTTT. Its translation: CASSIDRVPTEAFF.

This clonotype appeared many times. The chain carries TRBV20-1 and TRBJ2-3; D might be TRBD2 (5 bases). Germline V gene lookup returns CDR1 DFQATT and CDR2 SNEGSKA (reference sequence). CDR3 size: 14 residues. Trimming shortened V by 5 bases and J by 0 bases, and 12 bases separated the two germline ends. CDR3 region: CSADGLGSTDTQYF. In DNA form, the CDR3 reads TGCAGTGCTGACGGACTGGGGAGCACAGATACGCAGTATTTT.

The chain combines TRBV3-1 with TRBJ1-3, with D tentatively TRBD1 (5 bases). CDR1 and CDR2 (germline): LGHDT, YNNKEL (reference sequence). V was pared by 4 bases and J by 0 bases, with 10 bases between. The CDR3 is 15 residues long. In nucleotides, the CDR3 is TGTGCCAGCAGCCTCGGGACTCACTCTGGAAACACCATATATTTT. Amino acids: CASSLGTHSGNTIYF.

This clonotype was found a few times. The chain has TRBV28 and TRBJ2-3; the D gene is possibly TRBD1 (5 bases). Between the trimmed V and J ends, which lost 7 bases and 1 base, there was a span of 21 bases. Germline V gene lookup returns CDR1 MDHEN and CDR2 SYDVKM. The CDR3 sequence is 17 residues long. The CDR3 coding sequence is TGTGCCAGCATAAACATGGGGCCTAGTGGTGGCACAGATACGCAGTATTTT. Residues: CASINMGPSGGTDTQYF.

There are a few counts of this clonotype. V is TRBV7-2 and J is TRBJ2-7; perhaps D is TRBD1 or TRBD2 (5 bases each). V was clipped by 4 bases and J by 6 bases, with 19 bases between them. Germline V gives CDR1 SGHTA, CDR2 FQGNSA. This CDR3 has 15 amino acids. The DNA for the CDR3 is TGTGCCAGCAGCTCCCGGGGACCCCATGCCAGCGAGCAGTACTTC. Protein product: CASSSRGPHASEQYF.

In DNA, the CDR3 is TGTGCCAGCAGTTCAACGACCCCCCGGGTTGGCAAAAACATTCAGTACTTC. Protein product: CASSSTTPRVGKNIQYF. The gene calls are TRBV12-3 or TRBV12-4 and TRBJ2-4; D is uncertain. V lost 4 bases, J lost 3 bases, and 19 bases lay in between. The CDR3 extends over 17 amino acids.

This clonotype was recorded a few times. This chain uses TRBV12-3 or TRBV12-4 with TRBJ2-3; 8 bases are shared with TRBD1. With 6 bases clipped from V and 5 bases from J, the junction kept 4 bases outside the gene matches. The CDR3 contains 13 residues. CDR3 protein: CASSRTGLDTQYF. Written as DNA, the CDR3 is TGTGCCAGCAGCCGGACAGGGTTAGATACGCAGTATTTT.